Listed below are T cell receptor beta chains from one sample, sequenced in a study of blood T cell repertoires in COVID-19. Generated by immunoSEQ multiplex PCR, the TCRdb table keeps only in-frame clones and is missing some. This table holds approximately 260,000 clones, 75% to 90% found once. Sequenced: peripheral blood. Source of these receptors: a woman in her seventies with COVID-19, enrolled during active disease. CDR3s leave out the opening cysteine and the closing phenylalanine or tryptophan. The order of the fields is V gene, clone size, D gene, CDR3 protein. D genes are given only for firm matches. Only part of the rows carry a size: once, few, many, or a class if the clone is expanded.

V: TRBV18
size: NA
D: NA
CDR3: ASSPPDGVEKLF

V: TRBV27
size: NA
D: NA
CDR3: ASSLQGSSYNEQF

V: TRBV7-3
size: NA
D: TRBD2
CDR3: ASSLTRPSGAGELF

V: TRBV3-1/TRBV3-2
size: NA
D: TRBD1
CDR3: ASSQTGGNQPQH

V: TRBV5-3
size: NA
D: TRBD1
CDR3: ARSSDRDTEAF

V: TRBV28
size: once
D: TRBD1
CDR3: ASSLTGTANYGYT

V: TRBV28
size: NA
D: NA
CDR3: ASTALGDQPQH

V: TRBV19
size: NA
D: NA
CDR3: ASSIRNRVVQPQH

V: TRBV29-1
size: once
D: TRBD2
CDR3: SLRGLAGWPDTQY

V: TRBV24-1
size: NA
D: TRBD1
CDR3: ATSDLGQGNTGELF

V: TRBV15
size: NA
D: NA
CDR3: ATSNPRGLGEKLF

V: TRBV6-1
size: NA
D: NA
CDR3: ASSELGAGARYEQY

V: TRBV5-1
size: NA
D: TRBD2
CDR3: ASSKREGQGGELF

V: TRBV7-3
size: NA
D: NA
CDR3: ASSPQQGRNSPLH

V: TRBV6-2/TRBV6-3
size: NA
D: NA
CDR3: ASSYHGTSSNQPQH

V: TRBV4-1
size: once
D: NA
CDR3: ASSQDSLAGSNGNTIY

V: TRBV6-5
size: NA
D: TRBD1
CDR3: ASKYGTANTGELF

V: TRBV2
size: NA
D: TRBD2
CDR3: ASRGGLAEYNEQF

V: TRBV19
size: once
D: TRBD1
CDR3: ASTRDRGETQY

V: TRBV2
size: NA
D: NA
CDR3: ASSPDRGVVDGYT

V: TRBV14
size: NA
D: TRBD1
CDR3: ASSPWTGGVTEAF

V: TRBV19
size: few
D: NA
CDR3: ASRGQFLNYGYT

V: TRBV7-8
size: NA
D: NA
CDR3: ASSHRLTAGDGFEQF

V: TRBV28
size: NA
D: TRBD1
CDR3: ASSPGYRQGLPNEEKLF

V: TRBV11-3
size: NA
D: TRBD1
CDR3: ASSLGTGAYNEQF